A selection of T cell receptor beta chains follows, all from one sample in a study of blood T cell repertoires in COVID-19. This table comes from immunoSEQ multiplex PCR, and its TCRdb copy is limited to in-frame clones, with some not included. The data show under 90,000 clones, 70% to 90% seen once. Material for sequencing was peripheral blood. The receptors were gathered from a man aged 55 to 70 with acute or convalescent COVID-19. The CDR3 runs from the conserved cysteine through the conserved F or W. Fields, in order: D gene, V gene, clone size, J gene, CDR3 protein, CDR3 DNA. The D gene is left open where the match is weak. The size of a clone is reported for some rows only, either as once, few or many, or as a class for expanded clones.

TRBD1	TRBV7-9	.	TRBJ1-2	CASSSDRGSNYGYTF	TGTGCCAGCAGCTCGGACAGGGGATCTAACTATGGCTACACCTTC
.	TRBV7-2	.	TRBJ1-1	CASSLAPGTGGGAFF	TGTGCCAGCAGCTTAGCCCCCGGGACGGGAGGTGGTGCTTTCTTT
.	TRBV6-2/TRBV6-3	.	TRBJ1-2	CASSNGYGYTF	TGTGCCAGCAGCAACGGGTATGGCTACACCTTC
.	TRBV4-3	once	TRBJ1-6	CASSQDLTAYNSPLHF	TGCGCCAGCAGCCAAGATTTAACAGCTTATAATTCACCCCTCCACTTT
TRBD2	TRBV9	.	TRBJ2-3	CASSATGGMGTDTQYF	TGTGCCAGCAGCGCCACGGGGGGGATGGGCACAGATACGCAGTATTTT
TRBD1	TRBV12-3/TRBV12-4	.	TRBJ2-4	CASSPGQENIQYF	TGTGCCAGCAGCCCAGGACAGGAAAACATTCAGTACTTC
TRBD2	TRBV19	.	TRBJ2-3	CASSIGTGGGATDTQYF	TGTGCCAGTAGTATAGGTACCGGCGGGGGGGCCACAGATACGCAGTATTTT
TRBD1	TRBV5-1	.	TRBJ1-1	CASSHRDSMNTEAFF	TGCGCCAGCAGCCACAGGGACAGTATGAACACTGAAGCTTTCTTT
.	TRBV7-9	.	TRBJ2-7	CASSSQINYEQYF	TGTGCCAGCAGCTCCCAGATAAACTACGAGCAGTACTTC
TRBD1	TRBV15	.	TRBJ1-2	CATSDLEGTAIYGYTF	TGTGCCACCAGCGACTTAGAAGGGACAGCGATCTATGGCTACACCTTC
.	TRBV29-1	few	TRBJ1-2	CSVADSNGYTF	TGCAGCGTCGCCGACAGCAATGGCTACACCTTC
.	TRBV11-2	.	TRBJ2-5	CASSLRDSSQETQYF	TGTGCCAGCAGCTTAAGAGACAGCTCCCAAGAGACCCAGTACTTC
TRBD1	TRBV6-5	once	TRBJ2-7	CASSYDRGYEQYF	TGTGCCAGCAGTTACGACAGGGGGTACGAGCAGTACTTC